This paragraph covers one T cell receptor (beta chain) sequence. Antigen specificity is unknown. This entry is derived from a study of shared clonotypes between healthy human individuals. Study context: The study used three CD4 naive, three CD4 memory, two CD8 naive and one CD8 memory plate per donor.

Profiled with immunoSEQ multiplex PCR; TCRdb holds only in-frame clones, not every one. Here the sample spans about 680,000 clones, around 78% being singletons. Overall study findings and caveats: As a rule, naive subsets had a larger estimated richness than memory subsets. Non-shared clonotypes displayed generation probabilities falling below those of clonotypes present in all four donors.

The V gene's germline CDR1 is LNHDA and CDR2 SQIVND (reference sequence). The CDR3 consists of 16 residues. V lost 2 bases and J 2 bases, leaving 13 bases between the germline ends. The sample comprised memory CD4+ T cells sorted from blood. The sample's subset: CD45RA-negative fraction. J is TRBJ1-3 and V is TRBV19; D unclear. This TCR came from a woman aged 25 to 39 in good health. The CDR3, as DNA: TGTGCCAGTAGTATACCGGCGGCGGCCGCTGGAAACACCATATATTTT. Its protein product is CASSIPAAAAGNTIYF.